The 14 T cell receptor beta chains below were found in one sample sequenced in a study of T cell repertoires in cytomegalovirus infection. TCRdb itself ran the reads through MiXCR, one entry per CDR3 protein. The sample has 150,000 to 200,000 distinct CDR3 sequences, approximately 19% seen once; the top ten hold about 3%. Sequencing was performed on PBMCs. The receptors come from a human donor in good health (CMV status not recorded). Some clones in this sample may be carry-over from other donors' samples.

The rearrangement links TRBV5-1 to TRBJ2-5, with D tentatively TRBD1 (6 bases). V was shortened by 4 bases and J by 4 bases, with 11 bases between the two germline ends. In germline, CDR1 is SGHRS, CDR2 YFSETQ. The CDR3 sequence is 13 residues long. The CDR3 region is CASSTGTRETQYF. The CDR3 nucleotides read TGCGCCAGCAGCACCGGGACAAGAGAGACCCAGTACTTC.

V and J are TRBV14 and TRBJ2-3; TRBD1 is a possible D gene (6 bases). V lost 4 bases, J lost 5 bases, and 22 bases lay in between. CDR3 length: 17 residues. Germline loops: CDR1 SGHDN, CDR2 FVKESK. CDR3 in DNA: TGTGCCAGCAGCCGACGGACAGACACACTTCGGGTAGATACGCAGTATTTT. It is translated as CASSRRTDTLRVDTQYF.

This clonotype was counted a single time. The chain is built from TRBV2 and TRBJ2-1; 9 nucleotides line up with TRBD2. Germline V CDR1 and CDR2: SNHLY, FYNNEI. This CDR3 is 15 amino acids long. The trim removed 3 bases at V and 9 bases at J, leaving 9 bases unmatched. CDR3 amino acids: CASSEARGGPSEQFF. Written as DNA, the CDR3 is TGTGCCAGCAGTGAGGCGCGGGGGGGCCCAAGTGAGCAGTTCTTC.

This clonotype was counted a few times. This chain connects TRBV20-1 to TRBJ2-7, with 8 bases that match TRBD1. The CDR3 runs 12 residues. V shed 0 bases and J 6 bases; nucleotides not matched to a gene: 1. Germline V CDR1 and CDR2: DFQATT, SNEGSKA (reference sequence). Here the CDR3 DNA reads TGCAGTGCTAGAGACGACAGGGGCGAGCAGTACTTC. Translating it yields CSARDDRGEQYF.

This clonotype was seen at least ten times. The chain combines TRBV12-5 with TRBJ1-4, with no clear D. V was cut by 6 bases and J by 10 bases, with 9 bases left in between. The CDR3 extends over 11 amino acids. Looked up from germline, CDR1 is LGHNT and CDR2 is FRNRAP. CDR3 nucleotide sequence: TGTGCTAGTGGCGGCGCGGGAAAACTGTTTTTT. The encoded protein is CASGGAGKLFF.

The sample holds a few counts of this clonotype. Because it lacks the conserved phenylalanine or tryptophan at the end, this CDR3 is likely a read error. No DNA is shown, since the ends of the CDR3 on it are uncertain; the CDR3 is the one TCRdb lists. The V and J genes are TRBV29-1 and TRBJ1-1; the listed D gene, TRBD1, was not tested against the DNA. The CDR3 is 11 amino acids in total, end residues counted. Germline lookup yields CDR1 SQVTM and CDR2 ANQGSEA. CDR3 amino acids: CSVEDYRGNRY.

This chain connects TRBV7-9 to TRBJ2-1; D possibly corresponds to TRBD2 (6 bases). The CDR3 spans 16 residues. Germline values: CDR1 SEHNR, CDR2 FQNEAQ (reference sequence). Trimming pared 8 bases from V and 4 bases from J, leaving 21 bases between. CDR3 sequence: CASYRLATYLYNEQFF. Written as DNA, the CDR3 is TGTGCCAGCTACAGGCTAGCGACATACCTATACAATGAGCAGTTCTTC.

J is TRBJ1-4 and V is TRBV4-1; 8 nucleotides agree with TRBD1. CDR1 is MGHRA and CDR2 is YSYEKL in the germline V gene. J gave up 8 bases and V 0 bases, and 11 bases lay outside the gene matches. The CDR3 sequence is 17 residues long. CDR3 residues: CASSQESRTGYGEKLFF. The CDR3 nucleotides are TGCGCCAGCAGCCAAGAATCCCGGACAGGGTATGGAGAAAAACTGTTTTTT.

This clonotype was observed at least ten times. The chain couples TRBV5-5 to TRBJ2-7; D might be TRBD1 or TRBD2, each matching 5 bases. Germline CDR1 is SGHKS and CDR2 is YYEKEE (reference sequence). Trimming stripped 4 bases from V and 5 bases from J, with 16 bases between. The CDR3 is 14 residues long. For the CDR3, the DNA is TGTGCCAGCAGCCCGGGACGGTTTGGGAACGAGCAGTACTTC. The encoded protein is CASSPGRFGNEQYF.

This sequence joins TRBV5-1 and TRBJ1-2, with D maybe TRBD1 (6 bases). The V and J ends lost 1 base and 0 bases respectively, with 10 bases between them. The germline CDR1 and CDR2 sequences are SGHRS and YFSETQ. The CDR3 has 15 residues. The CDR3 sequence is CASSLRDTPNYGYTF. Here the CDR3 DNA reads TGCGCCAGCAGCTTGAGGGACACCCCTAACTATGGCTACACCTTC.

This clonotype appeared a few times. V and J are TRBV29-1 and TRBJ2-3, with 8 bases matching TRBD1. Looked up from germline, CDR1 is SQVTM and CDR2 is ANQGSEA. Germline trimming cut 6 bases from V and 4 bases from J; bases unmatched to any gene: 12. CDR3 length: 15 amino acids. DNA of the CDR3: TGCAGCGTCCTAGGCGGGACAGGTTACGCAGATACGCAGTATTTT. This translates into CSVLGGTGYADTQYF.

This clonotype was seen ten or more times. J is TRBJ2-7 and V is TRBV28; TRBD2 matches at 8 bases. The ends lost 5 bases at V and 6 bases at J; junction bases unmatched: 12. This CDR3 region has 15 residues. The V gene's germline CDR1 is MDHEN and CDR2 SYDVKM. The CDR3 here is CASSNRRAGGSEQYF. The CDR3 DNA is TGTGCCAGCAGTAACCGGAGGGCGGGAGGTTCCGAGCAGTACTTC.

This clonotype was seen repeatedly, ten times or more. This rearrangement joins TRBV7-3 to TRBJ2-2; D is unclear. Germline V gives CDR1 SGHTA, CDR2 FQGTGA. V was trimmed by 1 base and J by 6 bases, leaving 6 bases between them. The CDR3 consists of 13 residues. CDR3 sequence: CASSLNTAGELFF. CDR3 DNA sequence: TGTGCCAGCAGCTTAAATACGGCCGGGGAGCTGTTTTTT. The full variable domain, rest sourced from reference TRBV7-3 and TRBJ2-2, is GAGVSQTPSNKVTEKGKYVELRCDPISGHTALYWYRQSLGQGPEFLIYFQGTGAADDSGLPNDRFFAVRPEGSVSTLKIQRTERGDSAVYLCASSLNTAGELFFGEGSRLTVL.

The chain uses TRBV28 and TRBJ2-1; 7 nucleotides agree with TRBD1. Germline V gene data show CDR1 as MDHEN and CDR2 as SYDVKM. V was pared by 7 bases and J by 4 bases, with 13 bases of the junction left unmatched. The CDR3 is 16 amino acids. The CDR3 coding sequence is TGTGCCAGCACCAGACGGACAGGATTCCTTTACAATGAGCAGTTCTTC. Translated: CASTRRTGFLYNEQFF.